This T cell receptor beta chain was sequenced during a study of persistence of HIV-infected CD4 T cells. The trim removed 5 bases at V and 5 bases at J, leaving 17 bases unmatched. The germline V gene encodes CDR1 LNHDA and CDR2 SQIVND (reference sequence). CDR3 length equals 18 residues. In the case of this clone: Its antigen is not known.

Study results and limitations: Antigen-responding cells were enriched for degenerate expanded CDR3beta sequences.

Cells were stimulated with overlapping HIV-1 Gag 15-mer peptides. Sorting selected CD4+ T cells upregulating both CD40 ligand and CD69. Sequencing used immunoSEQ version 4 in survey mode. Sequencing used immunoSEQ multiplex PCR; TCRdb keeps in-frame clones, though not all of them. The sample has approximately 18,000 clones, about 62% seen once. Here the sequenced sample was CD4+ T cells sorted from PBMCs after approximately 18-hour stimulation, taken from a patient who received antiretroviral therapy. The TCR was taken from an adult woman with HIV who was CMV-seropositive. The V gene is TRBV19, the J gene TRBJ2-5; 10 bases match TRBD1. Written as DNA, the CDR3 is TGTGCCAGTAGTCCTAGGGACAGGGGAATTCGAAGCGGGGAGACCCAGTACTTC. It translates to CASSPRDRGIRSGETQYF.